The T cell receptor beta chain described here comes from a study of OX40 agonist ivuxolimab in advanced cancers. Overall study context: Prior therapy, whether anti-PD-1, anti-PD-L1 or anti-CTLA-4, was allowed, and more than 35% had some.

TCRdb keeps only in-frame clones here, not all; method: immunoSEQ multiplex PCR. The sample carries roughly 67,000 clones, 90% to 95% recorded once. This CDR3 spans 15 amino acids. The V and J ends lost 7 bases and 0 bases respectively, with 12 bases between them. CDR1 is SGHTA and CDR2 is FQGNSA in the germline V gene. Material: CD4+ or CD8+ T cells sorted from blood, obtained in a trial of the OX40 agonist ivuxolimab. This receptor was identified in an adult with an advanced solid tumor such as melanoma, head and neck, liver or kidney cancer. The chain links TRBV7-2 to TRBJ2-2; no clear D. The CDR3 sequence is CASTRVPTNTGELFF. CDR3 DNA sequence: TGTGCCAGCACCCGGGTCCCTACGAACACCGGGGAGCTGTTTTTT.